These 32 T cell receptor beta chains came from one sample sequenced in a study of OX40 agonist ivuxolimab in advanced cancers. Clones were read by immunoSEQ multiplex PCR, and TCRdb kept only the in-frame ones, dropping some. The data contain about 83,000 clones, 91% of them singletons. Sample: CD4+ or CD8+ T cells sorted from blood, taken in a trial of the OX40 agonist ivuxolimab. The source of these receptors is an adult with an advanced solid tumor such as melanoma, head and neck, liver or kidney cancer.

J is TRBJ1-1 and V is TRBV30, with 7 positions matching TRBD1. Looked up from germline, CDR1 is GTSNPN and CDR2 is SVGIG (reference sequence). V lost 5 bases, J lost 10 bases, and 13 bases stayed unmatched. The length of the CDR3 is 13 residues. CDR3 DNA: TGTGCCTGGTCACCAGGGGGGTTAGCAAGAGCTTTCTTT. Translated, it gives CAWSPGGLARAFF. The full variable domain, rest sourced from reference TRBV30 and TRBJ1-1, is SQTIHQWPATLVQPVGSPLSLECTVEGTSNPNLYWYRQAAGRGLQLLFYSVGIGQISSEVPQNLSASRPQDRQFILSSKKLLLSDSGFYLCAWSPGGLARAFFGQGTRLTVV.

This chain connects TRBV27 to TRBJ2-1; perhaps TRBD2 as D (6 bases). The germline V gene has CDR1 MNHEY and CDR2 SMNVEV (reference sequence). The CDR3 has 14 amino acids. V was cut by 3 bases and J by 8 bases, with 14 bases left in between. The CDR3 protein is CASSFSGGLHEQFF. CDR3 sequence (DNA): TGTGCCAGCAGTTTCTCCGGGGGACTTCATGAGCAGTTCTTC.

This chain joins TRBV10-3 and TRBJ1-2; D might be TRBD1 (5 bases). Trimming pared 0 bases from V and 4 bases from J, leaving 12 bases between. This CDR3 spans 15 amino acids. CDR1 and CDR2 (germline): ENHRY, SYGVKD. DNA of the CDR3: TGTGCCATCAGTGAGTCGGTACGGGGCGGCTATGGCTACACCTTC. Translation: CAISESVRGGYGYTF.

The V and J genes are TRBV28 and TRBJ1-5; D gene ambiguous. The V end lost 4 bases, the J end lost 0 bases, and 7 bases lay between the germline ends. Germline V gene lookup returns CDR1 MDHEN and CDR2 SYDVKM. The CDR3 is 14 amino acids. The CDR3 here is CASSWADSNQPQHF. DNA of the CDR3: TGTGCCAGCAGTTGGGCGGATAGCAATCAGCCCCAGCATTTT.

The V call is TRBV6-6, the J call TRBJ1-2; the D is unclear. Germline V CDR1 and CDR2: MNHNY, SVGAGI (reference sequence). The CDR3 is 10 amino acids. V was trimmed by 6 bases and J by 5 bases, leaving 4 bases between them. The CDR3, as DNA: TGTGCCAGCAGATTGTATGGCTACACCTTC. Encoded protein: CASRLYGYTF.

J is TRBJ2-5 and V is TRBV20-1; D unresolved. Per germline, CDR1 DFQATT and CDR2 SNEGSKA (reference sequence). There are 11 residues in the CDR3. Deletions cut 3 bases from V and 5 bases from J, with 7 bases between. CDR3 DNA sequence: TGCAGTGCTAGTCAGTGGGAGACCCAGTACTTC. It yields the protein CSASQWETQYF.

The gene calls are TRBV13 and TRBJ2-1, with a possible D match to TRBD2 (6 bases). The CDR3 extends over 15 amino acids. The germline CDR1 and CDR2 sequences are PRHDT and FYEKMQ (reference sequence). Trimming cost V 5 bases and J 5 bases, with 16 bases left between them. The DNA of the CDR3 is TGTGCCAGCAGCCAATACCGGGACTTAAACAATGAGCAGTTCTTC. Amino acid sequence: CASSQYRDLNNEQFF.

This chain uses TRBV13 with TRBJ2-1; tentative D call: TRBD1 (6 bases). V dropped 5 bases and J dropped 1 base, with 18 bases sitting between them. The V gene's germline CDR1 is PRHDT and CDR2 FYEKMQ (reference sequence). This CDR3 has 17 residues. The CDR3 protein is CASSARDTWSSYNEQFF. CDR3 nucleotides: TGTGCCAGCAGCGCTCGGGACACCTGGAGTTCCTACAATGAGCAGTTCTTC. The full variable domain, rest sourced from reference TRBV13 and TRBJ2-1, is AAGVIQSPRHLIKEKRETATLKCYPIPRHDTVYWYQQGPGQDPQFLISFYEKMQSDKGSIPDRFSAQQFSDYHSELNMSSLELGDSALYFCASSARDTWSSYNEQFFGPGTRLTVL.

V gene TRBV6-5 combines with J gene TRBJ1-1; no definite D call. Germline CDR1 and CDR2: MNHEY and SVGAGI. V was shortened by 1 base and J by 0 bases, with 6 bases between the two germline ends. The CDR3 is 14 amino acids. The CDR3 nucleotides read TGTGCCAGCAGTTACTTCCCGATGAACACTGAAGCTTTCTTT. Its translation: CASSYFPMNTEAFF.

This clone was recorded a few times. The rearrangement links TRBV6-6 to TRBJ2-1; 7 nucleotides match TRBD1. The CDR3 length is 15 residues. V lost 2 bases to trimming and J lost 5 bases; unmatched junction nucleotides: 6. Germline V gene data show CDR1 as MNHNY and CDR2 as SVGAGI (reference sequence). The CDR3 is CASSYPTGKDNEQFF. In DNA form, the CDR3 reads TGTGCCAGCAGTTACCCGACAGGGAAGGACAATGAGCAGTTCTTC.

This clone was counted a single time. The chain employs TRBV19 and TRBJ1-1; D gene ambiguous. This CDR3 region has 14 residues. The V end lost 5 bases, the J end lost 4 bases, and 14 bases lay between the germline ends. From germline, CDR1 is LNHDA and CDR2 SQIVND (reference sequence). The CDR3 bases are TGTGCCAGTAGTTACAGAGTCGTTAGCACTGAAGCTTTCTTT. This sequence encodes CASSYRVVSTEAFF.

J is TRBJ1-5 and V is TRBV28; TRBD1 is a possible D gene (5 bases). Trimming shortened V by 3 bases and J by 4 bases, and 10 bases separated the two germline ends. Germline assignment: CDR1 MDHEN and CDR2 SYDVKM. The CDR3 is 14 amino acids. The CDR3 region is CASSFLSGNQPQHF. Here the CDR3 DNA reads TGTGCCAGCAGTTTTTTGTCAGGGAATCAGCCCCAGCATTTT.

The V call is TRBV6-5, the J call TRBJ1-5; possible D gene TRBD1, 5 bases. Trimming removed 4 bases from V and 4 bases from J, with 11 bases in between. This CDR3 has 14 residues. Germline assignment: CDR1 MNHEY and CDR2 SVGAGI. CDR3 nucleotides: TGTGCCAGCAGTTCCGGGGGTACTAATCAGCCCCAGCATTTT. Protein product: CASSSGGTNQPQHF.

The chain couples TRBV15 to TRBJ1-2; D gene unclear. In germline, CDR1 is LNHNV, CDR2 YYDKDF (reference sequence). This CDR3 has 12 amino acids. The V gene lost 11 bases and the J gene lost 5 bases, with 15 bases spanning the gap. The CDR3 here is CASRTAGYGYTF. For the CDR3, the DNA is TGTGCCTCCCGGACGGCGGGTTATGGCTACACCTTC.

The chain is built from TRBV6-5 and TRBJ1-4; 11 bases map to TRBD1. CDR3 length: 15 amino acids. Germline V CDR1 and CDR2: MNHEY, SVGAGI. With 6 bases clipped from V and 7 bases from J, the junction kept 7 bases outside the gene matches. The chain's CDR3 is CASSLGTGGFEKLFF. CDR3 DNA sequence: TGTGCCAGCAGCCTCGGGACAGGGGGATTTGAAAAACTGTTTTTT.

The chain carries TRBV7-9 and TRBJ2-5, with D tentatively TRBD1 (6 bases). Germline loops: CDR1 SEHNR, CDR2 FQNEAQ (reference sequence). Trimming stripped 3 bases from V and 1 base from J, with 9 bases between. CDR3 length: 14 amino acids. The CDR3 DNA sequence: TGTGCCAGCAGCTTGACAGGCACCCAAGAGACCCAGTACTTC. Protein: CASSLTGTQETQYF.

This clone was detected once. J is TRBJ2-3 and V is TRBV30; tentative D call: TRBD1 (6 bases). Germline-derived CDR1 and CDR2 are GTSNPN and SVGIG (reference sequence). The V end was cut by 4 bases, the J end by 1 base, with 6 bases between. The CDR3 covers 12 residues. The CDR3 reads CAWTGGTDTQYF. The CDR3 DNA reads TGTGCCTGGACAGGGGGCACAGATACGCAGTATTTT.

This chain joins TRBV28 and TRBJ1-2; the D gene is possibly TRBD1 (6 bases). The CDR3 loop spans 14 amino acids. From germline, CDR1 is MDHEN and CDR2 SYDVKM. The V and J ends lost 5 bases and 5 bases respectively, with 15 bases between them. For the CDR3, the DNA is TGTGCCAGCAGTCCTGAACAGGGACCTTATGGCTACACCTTC. Encoded protein: CASSPEQGPYGYTF.

The gene calls are TRBV15 and TRBJ1-1; D is ambiguous. Germline loops: CDR1 LNHNV, CDR2 YYDKDF (reference sequence). CDR3 length equals 15 residues. V gave up 5 bases and J gave up 4 bases, with 17 bases separating them. Here the CDR3 reads CATSPRPGEGTEAFF. The CDR3 bases are TGTGCCACCAGCCCTCGCCCGGGCGAGGGCACTGAAGCTTTCTTT.

The chain employs TRBV29-1 and TRBJ2-1; D unclear. V dropped 3 bases and J dropped 5 bases, with 2 bases sitting between them. CDR1 and CDR2 (germline): SQVTM, ANQGSEA. This CDR3 spans 10 amino acids. As DNA, the CDR3 is TGCAGCGTTGATAACAATGAGCAGTTCTTC. It yields the protein CSVDNNEQFF.

V is TRBV27 and J is TRBJ2-1; no definite D call. There are 13 residues in the CDR3. Per germline, CDR1 MNHEY and CDR2 SMNVEV (reference sequence). The ends were cut back, 6 bases at V and 5 bases at J, with 11 bases in the middle. CDR3 nucleotide sequence: TGTGCCAGCAGCTCCCTTCCAAACAATGAGCAGTTCTTC. Translating gives CASSSLPNNEQFF.

This clone was recorded only once. The chain recombines TRBV11-2 with TRBJ1-3, with a tentative D call TRBD1 (5 bases). CDR3 length: 15 residues. The ends were cut back, 2 bases at V and 2 bases at J, with 10 bases in the middle. Germline V gives CDR1 SGHAT, CDR2 FQNNGV. CDR3 loop: CASSLPGLPGNTIYF. CDR3 DNA sequence: TGTGCCAGCAGCTTACCGGGGCTTCCTGGAAACACCATATATTTT.

This sequence joins TRBV28 and TRBJ1-6; D unclear. The germline V and J ends were trimmed by 3 bases and 12 bases, with 9 bases remaining between them. The germline gives CDR1 MDHEN, CDR2 SYDVKM. The length of the CDR3 is 12 residues. For the CDR3, the DNA is TGTGCCAGCAGTTTCCCTTTTGAACCCCTCCACTTT. This translates into CASSFPFEPLHF. The full variable domain, rest sourced from reference TRBV28 and TRBJ1-6, is DVKVTQSSRYLVKRTGEKVFLECVQDMDHENMFWYRQDPGLGLRLIYFSYDVKMKEKGDIPEGYSVSREKKERFSLILESASTNQTSMYLCASSFPFEPLHFGNGTRLTVT.

This chain connects TRBV6-1 to TRBJ1-5; perhaps TRBD1 as D (5 bases). CDR3 length equals 15 residues. V lost 1 base and J lost 6, with 13 bases in between. Germline V CDR1 and CDR2: MNHNS, SASEGT. The chain's CDR3 is CASSEVSGYSQPQHF. The CDR3 DNA is TGTGCCAGCAGTGAAGTTTCAGGGTATAGTCAGCCCCAGCATTTT.

The table lists this clone with a few counts. This sequence joins TRBV19 and TRBJ1-2; maybe TRBD1 (6 bases). The CDR3 runs 13 residues. Germline CDR1 reads LNHDA; CDR2 reads SQIVND (reference sequence). Trimming shortened V by 5 bases and J by 4 bases, and 11 bases separated the two germline ends. CDR3 in DNA: TGTGCCAGTAGTTGGGGGACATCCTATGGCTACACCTTC. It specifies CASSWGTSYGYTF.

V usage is TRBV27 and J usage is TRBJ2-7, with TRBD1 identical over 7 bases. With V trimmed by 3 bases and J by 3 bases, 2 bases remained unmatched. Germline V gives CDR1 MNHEY, CDR2 SMNVEV (reference sequence). The CDR3 has 13 residues. CDR3 loop: CASSFAGGYEQYF. CDR3 bases: TGTGCCAGCAGTTTTGCAGGGGGCTACGAGCAGTACTTC.

The gene calls are TRBV4-3 and TRBJ1-3; perhaps TRBD1 as D (6 bases). Germline V lookup: CDR1 LGHNA, CDR2 YSLEER. Deletions cut 0 bases from V and 3 bases from J, with 15 bases between. The CDR3 contains 17 residues. Here the CDR3 reads CASSQDPLTGFGNTIYF. CDR3 bases: TGCGCCAGCAGCCAAGATCCCTTAACAGGGTTTGGAAACACCATATATTTT.

The chain is built from TRBV7-9 and TRBJ2-1; D is uncertain. Germline assignment: CDR1 SEHNR and CDR2 FQNEAQ (reference sequence). V was pared by 11 bases and J by 5 bases, with 16 bases between. The CDR3 loop spans 13 amino acids. The DNA of the CDR3 is TGTGCCGGCCGAACGGGTGAAAACAATGAGCAGTTCTTC. This gives the protein CAGRTGENNEQFF.

The rearrangement uses TRBV6-4 and TRBJ2-1, with D perhaps TRBD2 (5 bases). Deletions cut 0 bases from V and 8 bases from J, with 8 bases between. CDR1 and CDR2 (germline): MRHNA, SNTAGT. This CDR3 region has 13 residues. The CDR3 loop is CASSDSIGDEQFF. DNA of the CDR3: TGTGCCAGCAGTGACTCGATCGGGGATGAGCAGTTCTTC.

The chain combines TRBV5-6 with TRBJ2-5; D ambiguous. The CDR3 covers 12 residues. CDR1 is SGHDT, CDR2 YYEEEE, per germline. V lost 0 bases, J lost 1 base, and 1 base lay in between. CDR3 amino acids: CASSLVQETQYF. The DNA of the CDR3 is TGTGCCAGCAGCTTGGTCCAAGAGACCCAGTACTTC.

Regarding this clone: Its ends do not fully match the called genes, so a read error is possible. This chain links TRBV6-5 with TRBJ1-1; D unresolved. CDR1 is MNHEY, CDR2 SVGAGI, per germline. There are 12 residues in the CDR3. The CDR3 sequence is CTSSYTLGEAFF. CDR3 DNA sequence: TGTACCAGCAGTTACACCCTGGGTGAAGCTTTCTTT.

Worth noting for this clone: The same CDR3 is also encoded by other DNA sequences in this sample. The V call is TRBV7-9, the J call TRBJ2-7; D unresolved. Germline V CDR1 and CDR2: SEHNR, FQNEAQ (reference sequence). Trimming pared 5 bases from V and 4 bases from J, leaving 9 bases between. This CDR3 has 12 residues. The CDR3 bases are TGTGCCAGCAGCCCCGACTTATACGAGCAGTACTTC. Translated: CASSPDLYEQYF.